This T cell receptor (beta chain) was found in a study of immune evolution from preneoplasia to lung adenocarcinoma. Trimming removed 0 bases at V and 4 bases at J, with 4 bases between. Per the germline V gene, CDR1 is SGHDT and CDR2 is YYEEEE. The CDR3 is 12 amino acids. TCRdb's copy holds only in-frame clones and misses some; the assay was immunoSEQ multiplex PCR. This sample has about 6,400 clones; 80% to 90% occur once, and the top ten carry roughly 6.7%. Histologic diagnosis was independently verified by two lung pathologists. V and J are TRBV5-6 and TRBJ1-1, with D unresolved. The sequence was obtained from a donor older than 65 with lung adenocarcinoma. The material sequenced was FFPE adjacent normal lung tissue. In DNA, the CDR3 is TGTGCCAGCAGCTTGGGGGCCACTGAAGCTTTCTTT. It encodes CASSLGATEAFF.